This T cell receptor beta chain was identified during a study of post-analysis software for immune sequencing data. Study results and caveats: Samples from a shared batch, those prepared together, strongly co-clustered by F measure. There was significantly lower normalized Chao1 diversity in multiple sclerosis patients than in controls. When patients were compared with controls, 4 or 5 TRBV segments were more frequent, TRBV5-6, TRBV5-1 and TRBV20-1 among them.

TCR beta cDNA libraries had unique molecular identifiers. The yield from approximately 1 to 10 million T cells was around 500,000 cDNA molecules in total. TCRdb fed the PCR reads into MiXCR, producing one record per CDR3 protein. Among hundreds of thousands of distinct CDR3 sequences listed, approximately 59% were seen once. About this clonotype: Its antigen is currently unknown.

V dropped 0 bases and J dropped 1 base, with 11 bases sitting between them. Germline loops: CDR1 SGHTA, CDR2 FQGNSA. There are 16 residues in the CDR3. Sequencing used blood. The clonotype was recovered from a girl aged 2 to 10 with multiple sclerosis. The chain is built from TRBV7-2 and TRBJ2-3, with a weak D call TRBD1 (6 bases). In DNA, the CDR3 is TGTGCCAGCAGCTTAGCAACAGGGAGCGGCACAGATACGCAGTATTTT. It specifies CASSLATGSGTDTQYF.